The rows below give T cell receptor beta chains drawn from one sample of a study of blood T cell repertoires in COVID-19. Here immunoSEQ multiplex PCR was the method, and the copy in TCRdb shows in-frame clones only, minus some. The sample yields about 400,000 clones, around 87% seen once. The sequenced sample was PBMCs or T cells enriched from blood (not recorded which). The receptors originated from a man aged 35 to 55 in a cohort exposed to, infected with or recovered from COVID-19 (not recorded which). Each CDR3 is given with its conserved first and last residue. The D gene is left open where the match is weak. Size is stated for part of the rows, as once, few or many counts, or as a class when the clone is expanded.

J | D | V | size | CDR3 | DNA
TRBJ1-2 | TRBD1 | TRBV9 | . | CASSAGGTGRHYGYTF | TGTGCCAGCAGCGCAGGGGGGACAGGAAGACACTATGGCTACACCTTC
TRBJ1-1 | . | TRBV6-5 | . | CASRYGPGLRFSAFF | TGTGCCAGCAGGTACGGCCCTGGACTTAGGTTTAGCGCTTTCTTT
TRBJ1-5 | TRBD1 | TRBV28 | many | CASSLGQLLGQPQHF | TGTGCCAGCAGCCTGGGACAGCTCCTTGGGCAGCCCCAGCATTTT
TRBJ2-6 | . | TRBV9 | . | CASSRDSSGANVLTF | TGTGCCAGCAGCCGAGACAGCTCTGGGGCCAACGTCCTGACTTTC
TRBJ2-1 | TRBD2 | TRBV25-1 | . | CASSDRLAGAVSYNEQFF | TGTGCCAGCAGTGACCGTCTAGCGGGAGCAGTCTCCTACAATGAGCAGTTCTTC
TRBJ2-2 | TRBD1 | TRBV19 | once | CASSPGTENTGELFF | TGTGCCAGTAGCCCCGGGACAGAGAACACCGGGGAGCTGTTTTTT
TRBJ1-1 | . | TRBV18 | . | CASSPLQGEAFF | TGTGCCAGCTCACCCCTACAGGGAGAAGCTTTCTTT
TRBJ2-7 | TRBD2 | TRBV19 | . | CASSTRLAGMYEQYF | TGTGCCAGTAGTACTAGACTAGCGGGTATGTACGAGCAGTACTTC
TRBJ2-7 | TRBD1 | TRBV28 | . | CASRTGQGYYEQYF | TGTGCCAGCAGGACGGGACAGGGATATTACGAGCAGTACTTC
TRBJ1-6 | . | TRBV18 | . | CASSAGSENSPLHF | TGTGCCAGCTCGGCGGGCTCCGAGAATTCACCCCTCCACTTT
TRBJ2-3 | TRBD2 | TRBV5-1 | once | CASSWGLAGFTDTQYF | TGCGCCAGCAGCTGGGGACTAGCGGGATTCACAGATACGCAGTATTTT
TRBJ1-6 | . | TRBV5-4 | . | CASSGALVDSPLHF | TGTGCCAGCAGTGGGGCCCTGGTGGATTCACCCCTCCACTTT
TRBJ2-3 | TRBD2 | TRBV30 | . | CAYRLAGATDTQYF | TGTGCCTATCGACTAGCGGGAGCGACAGATACGCAGTATTTT
TRBJ1-5 | TRBD1 | TRBV10-3 | . | CAISGQAGDQPQHF | TGTGCCATCAGCGGACAGGCCGGGGATCAGCCCCAGCATTTT
TRBJ1-1 | . | TRBV5-1 | once | CASSRNSNMNTEAFF | TGCGCCAGCAGTAGAAACAGTAACATGAACACTGAAGCTTTCTTT
TRBJ2-1 | . | TRBV14 | . | CASSQERLSLDNEQFF | TGTGCCAGCAGCCAAGAAAGACTTAGCCTCGACAATGAGCAGTTCTTC
TRBJ2-7 | TRBD2 | TRBV7-8 | . | CASSLTPGTSSYEQYF | TGTGCCAGCAGTCTAACTCCGGGGACTAGCTCCTACGAGCAGTACTTC
TRBJ1-2 | . | TRBV6-5 | . | CASSRPGGNYGYTF | TGTGCCAGCAGTCGACCCGGGGGTAACTATGGCTACACCTTC
TRBJ1-2 | . | TRBV3-1/TRBV3-2 | . | CASSQDRPSGGRSRDYRVMHGYTF | TGTGCCAGCAGCCAAGATCGACCGTCCGGGGGAAGATCGCGGGACTACAGGGTAATGCATGGCTACACCTTC
TRBJ1-1 | TRBD1 | TRBV30 | . | CAWDRGGSEAFF | TGTGCCTGGGACAGGGGGGGATCCGAAGCTTTCTTT
TRBJ1-3 | . | TRBV6-5 | . | CASRADRAGGNTIYF | TGTGCCAGCAGGGCGGACAGAGCGGGAGGAAACACCATATATTTT
TRBJ1-4 | TRBD1 | TRBV30 | . | CAWSDSTGRRGEKLFF | TGTGCCTGGAGTGACTCGACAGGGAGGCGTGGTGAAAAACTGTTTTTT
TRBJ2-7 | TRBD2 | TRBV28 | . | CASSLYGRSSYEQYF | TGTGCCAGCAGTTTATACGGGAGGAGCTCCTACGAGCAGTACTTC
TRBJ2-1 | . | TRBV5-6 | . | CASLRQSINEQFF | TGTGCCAGCCTCCGACAGTCGATCAATGAGCAGTTCTTC
TRBJ1-3 | TRBD1 | TRBV7-9 | . | CASSRGQSSGNTIYF | TGTGCCAGCAGCCGGGGACAGAGTTCTGGAAACACCATATATTTT
TRBJ1-2 | . | TRBV3-1/TRBV3-2 | few | CASSQRQVSGYTF | TGTGCCAGCAGCCAAAGACAGGTTTCTGGCTACACCTTC
TRBJ2-1 | . | TRBV10-3 | . | CAIALFQRNEQFF | TGTGCCATCGCGTTGTTCCAGCGTAATGAGCAGTTCTTC
TRBJ1-2 | TRBD1 | TRBV14 | . | CASSQVQGGYGYTF | TGTGCCAGCAGCCAAGTCCAGGGGGGCTATGGCTACACCTTC
TRBJ2-7 | TRBD1 | TRBV3-1/TRBV3-2 | few | CASSQKGDRGRRSYEQYF | TGTGCCAGCAGCCAAAAGGGGGACAGGGGGCGTCGTTCCTACGAGCAGTACTTC
TRBJ1-6 | . | TRBV5-1 | once | CASSLTTDFSSPLHF | TGCGCCAGCAGCTTGACCACCGACTTCTCTTCACCCCTCCACTTT
TRBJ2-7 | . | TRBV5-1 | . | CASSPQRWGVDEQYF | TGCGCCAGCAGCCCCCAACGGTGGGGGGTAGACGAGCAGTACTTC
TRBJ1-1 | TRBD1 | TRBV3-1/TRBV3-2 | . | CASSAHRGRMNTEAFF | TGTGCCAGCAGCGCCCACAGGGGGCGCATGAACACTGAAGCTTTCTTT
TRBJ1-3 | . | TRBV18 | few | CASSPWEAGGNTIYF | TGTGCCAGCTCACCATGGGAGGCAGGTGGAAACACCATATATTTT
TRBJ2-7 | TRBD2 | TRBV7-9 | . | CASSYKAGGAYEQYF | TGTGCCAGCAGCTATAAAGCGGGAGGGGCCTACGAGCAGTACTTC
TRBJ2-1 | . | TRBV7-9 | . | CAIEKRVSSYNEQFF | TGTGCCATAGAGAAGCGGGTAAGCTCCTACAATGAGCAGTTCTTC
TRBJ1-1 | TRBD1 | TRBV29-1 | . | CSVGVQGSGNTEAFF | TGCAGCGTTGGAGTACAGGGGAGCGGGAACACTGAAGCTTTCTTT
TRBJ2-3 | TRBD2 | TRBV30 | . | CAWSLGLAADTQYF | TGTGCCTGGAGTCTCGGACTAGCTGCAGATACGCAGTATTTT
TRBJ2-7 | . | TRBV15 | . | CATSRPAGYEQYF | TGTGCCACCAGCCGCCCCGCGGGCTACGAGCAGTACTTC
TRBJ1-5 | . | TRBV21-1 | . | CASSKWGQGPQHF | TGTGCCAGCAGCAAATGGGGCCAGGGGCCCCAGCATTTT
TRBJ2-7 | . | TRBV3-1/TRBV3-2 | . | CASSLRGEQYF | TGTGCCAGCAGCTTACGGGGGGAGCAGTACTTC
TRBJ1-4 | TRBD1 | TRBV7-8 | . | CASSHRTGVNEKLFF | TGTGCCAGCAGCCATCGGACAGGGGTAAATGAAAAACTGTTTTTT
TRBJ1-4 | TRBD1 | TRBV7-9 | . | CASSSRDRGREKLFF | TGTGCCAGCAGCTCAAGGGACAGGGGGCGGGAAAAACTGTTTTTT
TRBJ2-5 | . | TRBV28 | . | CASSLQGLQETQYF | TGTGCCAGCAGTTTACAAGGACTACAAGAGACCCAGTACTTC
TRBJ1-4 | TRBD1 | TRBV5-1 | . | CASSLADRAGEKLFF | TGCGCCAGCAGCTTAGCGGACAGGGCGGGTGAAAAACTGTTTTTT
TRBJ2-5 | . | TRBV5-1 | . | CASSSGETQYF | TGCGCCAGCAGCTCCGGGGAGACCCAGTACTTC
TRBJ2-5 | . | TRBV7-9 | . | CASSLVAGTETQYF | TGTGCCAGCAGCTTAGTTGCGGGAACAGAGACCCAGTACTTC
TRBJ2-3 | TRBD2 | TRBV18 | . | CASSPSGRSATDTQYF | TGTGCCAGCTCCCCGAGCGGGAGGTCCGCCACAGATACGCAGTATTTT
TRBJ1-1 | . | TRBV19 | . | CASSIGGRSEAFF | TGTGCCAGTAGTATAGGTGGAAGGAGTGAAGCTTTCTTT